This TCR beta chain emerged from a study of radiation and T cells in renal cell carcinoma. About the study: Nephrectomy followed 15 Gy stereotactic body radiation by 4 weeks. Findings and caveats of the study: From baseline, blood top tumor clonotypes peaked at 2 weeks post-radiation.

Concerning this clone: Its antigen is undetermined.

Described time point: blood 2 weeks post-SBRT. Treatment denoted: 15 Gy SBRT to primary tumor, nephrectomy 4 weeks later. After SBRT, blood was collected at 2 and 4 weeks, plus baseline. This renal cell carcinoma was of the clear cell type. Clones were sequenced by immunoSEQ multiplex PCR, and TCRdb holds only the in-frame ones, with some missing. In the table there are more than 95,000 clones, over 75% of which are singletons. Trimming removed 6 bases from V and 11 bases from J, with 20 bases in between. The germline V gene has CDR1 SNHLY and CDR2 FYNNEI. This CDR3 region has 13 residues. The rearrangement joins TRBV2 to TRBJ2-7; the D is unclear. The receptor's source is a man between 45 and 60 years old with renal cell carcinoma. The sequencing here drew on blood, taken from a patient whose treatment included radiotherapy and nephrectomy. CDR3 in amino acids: CASSLTPPRSKYF. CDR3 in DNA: TGTGCCAGCAGCTTGACCCCCCCCAGGTCTAAGTACTTC. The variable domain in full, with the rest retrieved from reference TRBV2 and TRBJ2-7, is EPEVTQTPSHQVTQMGQEVILRCVPISNHLYFYWYRQILGQKVEFLVSFYNNEISEKSEIFDDQFSVERPDGSNFTLKIRSTKLEDSAMYFCASSLTPPRSKYFGPGTRLTVT.